Listed below are T cell receptor beta chains from one sample, sequenced in a study of blood T cell repertoires in COVID-19. Sequencing was performed with immunoSEQ multiplex PCR; in TCRdb, only in-frame clones are kept and a portion is missing. Found here are some 70,000 clones, about 84% of them singletons; the top ten hold roughly 1.9%. Sequenced input: peripheral blood. The receptor set was obtained from a woman in her fifties or sixties with acute or convalescent COVID-19. The CDR3 runs from the conserved cysteine through the conserved F or W. A D gene is named only where the DNA matches it firmly. Some rows have no size entry. The others give once, few or many, or a class for an expanded clone.

length,J,size,V,D,CDR3
15,TRBJ1-3,-,TRBV6-5,-,CASSRQDSSGNTIYF
18,TRBJ2-2,few,TRBV4-1,TRBD2,CASRPGLALLSNTGELFF
16,TRBJ2-1,-,TRBV5-1,TRBD1,CASSLTGTGGENEQFF
15,TRBJ2-1,-,TRBV19,TRBD2,CASSILTSGSNEQFF
12,TRBJ1-2,-,TRBV5-4,-,CASRRQDHGYTF
18,TRBJ2-1,-,TRBV11-2,TRBD2,CASSLGGLAGGPYNEQFF
14,TRBJ1-1,-,TRBV10-3,-,CACRGGPMNTEAFF
15,TRBJ1-1,-,TRBV28,-,CASSLWDSRGTEAFF
15,TRBJ1-2,-,TRBV28,-,CASSLLVGEGYGYTF
14,TRBJ1-5,-,TRBV6-5,-,CASLLSQVHQPQHF
13,TRBJ1-1,-,TRBV7-2,-,CASSTRGNTEAFF
14,TRBJ1-2,-,TRBV2,-,CASTSQGFNSGYTF
13,TRBJ1-2,-,TRBV28,-,CASSPATGYGYTF
16,TRBJ2-5,-,TRBV9,TRBD2,CASSVGGLAGVETQYF
13,TRBJ1-2,-,TRBV18,-,CASSPGGRNGYTF
13,TRBJ2-1,-,TRBV3-1/TRBV3-2,-,CASSPSSSHEQFF
14,TRBJ2-7,-,TRBV5-1,TRBD1,CASTVGTGVDEQYF